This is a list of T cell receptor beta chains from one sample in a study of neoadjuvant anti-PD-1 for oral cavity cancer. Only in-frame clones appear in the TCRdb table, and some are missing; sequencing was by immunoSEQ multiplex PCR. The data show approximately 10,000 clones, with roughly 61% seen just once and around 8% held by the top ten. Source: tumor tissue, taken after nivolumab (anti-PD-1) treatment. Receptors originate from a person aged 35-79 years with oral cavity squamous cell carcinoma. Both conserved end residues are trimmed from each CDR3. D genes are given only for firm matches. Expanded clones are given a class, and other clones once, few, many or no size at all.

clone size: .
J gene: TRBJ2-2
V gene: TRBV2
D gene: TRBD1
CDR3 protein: ASSVRTGGGTGELF

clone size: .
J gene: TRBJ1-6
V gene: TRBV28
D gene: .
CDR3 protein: ASTNRRSPLH

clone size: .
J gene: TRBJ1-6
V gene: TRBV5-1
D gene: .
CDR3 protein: ASSLGNSYNSPLH

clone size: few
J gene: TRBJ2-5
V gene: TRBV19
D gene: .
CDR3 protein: ASTGTTNKQETQY

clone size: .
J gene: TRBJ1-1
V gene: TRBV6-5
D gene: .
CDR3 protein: ASSLGKSTEAF

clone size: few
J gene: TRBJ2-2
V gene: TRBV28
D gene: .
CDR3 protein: ASRDLNTGELF

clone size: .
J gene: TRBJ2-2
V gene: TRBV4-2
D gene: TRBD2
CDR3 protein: ASKEAGATGELF

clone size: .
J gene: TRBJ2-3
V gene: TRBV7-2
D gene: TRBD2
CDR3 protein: ASSARGGGGDTQY

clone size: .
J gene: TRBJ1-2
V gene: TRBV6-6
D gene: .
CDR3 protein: ASSSQHT

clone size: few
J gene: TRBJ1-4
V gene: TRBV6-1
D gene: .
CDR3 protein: ASNLGGDEKLF

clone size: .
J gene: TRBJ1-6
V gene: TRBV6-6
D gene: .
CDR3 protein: ASTLREGSVTPLH

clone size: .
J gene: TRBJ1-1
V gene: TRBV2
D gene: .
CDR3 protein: ASSEIRPEAF

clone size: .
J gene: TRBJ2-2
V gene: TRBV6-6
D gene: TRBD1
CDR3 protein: ASSDRAGGELF

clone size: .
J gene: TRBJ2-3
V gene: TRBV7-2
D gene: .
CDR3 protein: ASSSYMDTQY

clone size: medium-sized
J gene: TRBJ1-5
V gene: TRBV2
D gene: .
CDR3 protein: ASSEDGQRNQPQH

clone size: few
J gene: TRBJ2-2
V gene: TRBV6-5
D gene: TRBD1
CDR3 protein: ASSDRAGGELF

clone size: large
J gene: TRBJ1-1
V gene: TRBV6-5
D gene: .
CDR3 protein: ASSYLGTEAF

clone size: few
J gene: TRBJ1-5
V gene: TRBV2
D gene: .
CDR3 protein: ASGQQDPTNQPQH

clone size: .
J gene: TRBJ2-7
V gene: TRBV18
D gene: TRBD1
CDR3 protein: ASSADRAFEQY

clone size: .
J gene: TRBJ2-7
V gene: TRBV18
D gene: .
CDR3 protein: ASSLGTGSAYEQY

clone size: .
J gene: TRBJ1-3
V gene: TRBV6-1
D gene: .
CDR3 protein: ASSEGIRLSGNTIY